This T cell receptor beta chain was sequenced for a study of OX40 agonist ivuxolimab in advanced cancers. Study information: The dose-escalation cohort had hepatocellular carcinoma, melanoma, renal cell or head and neck cancer.

V was clipped by 4 bases and J by 8 bases, with 24 bases between them. Germline CDR1 and CDR2: SGHDT and YYEEEE. This CDR3 contains 16 residues. Note on this clone: The antigen is not known.

Using immunoSEQ multiplex PCR, the repertoire was profiled, and TCRdb retains in-frame clones only, with some absent. Of 55,000 to 70,000 clones listed, 70% to 90% are singletons. Study observations and caveats: Among T cells, CD8+ cells averaged more expanded clones than CD4+ cells.

The rearrangement links TRBV5-6 to TRBJ1-2; a possible D gene is TRBD1 (5 bases). The receptor's source is an adult with an advanced solid tumor such as melanoma, head and neck, liver or kidney cancer. The specimen was CD4+ or CD8+ T cells sorted from blood, collected in a trial of the OX40 agonist ivuxolimab. This CDR3 reads CASSLSGGWLDGGYTF. CDR3 nucleotides: TGTGCCAGCAGCCTTTCTGGGGGATGGCTCGACGGGGGCTACACCTTC.